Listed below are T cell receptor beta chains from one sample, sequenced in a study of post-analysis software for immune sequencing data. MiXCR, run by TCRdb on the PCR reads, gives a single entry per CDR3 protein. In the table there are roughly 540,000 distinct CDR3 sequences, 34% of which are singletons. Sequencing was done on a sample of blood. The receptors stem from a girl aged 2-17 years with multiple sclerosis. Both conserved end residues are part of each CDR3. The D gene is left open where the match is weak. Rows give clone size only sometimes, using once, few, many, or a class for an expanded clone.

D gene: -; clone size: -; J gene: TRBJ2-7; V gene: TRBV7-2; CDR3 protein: CASSHRNTLYEQYF; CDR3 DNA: TGTGCCAGCAGCCATCGGAACACCCTTTACGAGCAGTACTTC
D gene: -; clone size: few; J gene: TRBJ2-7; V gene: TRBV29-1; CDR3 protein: CSVQGGSYEQYF; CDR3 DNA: TGCAGCGTTCAGGGGGGTAGCTACGAGCAGTACTTC
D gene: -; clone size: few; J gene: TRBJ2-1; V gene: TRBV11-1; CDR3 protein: CASSLDRPNINEQFF; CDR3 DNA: TGTGCCAGCAGCTTAGACCGCCCAAACATCAATGAGCAGTTCTTC
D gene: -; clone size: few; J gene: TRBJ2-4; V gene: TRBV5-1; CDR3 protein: CASRPEGLLNVIQYF; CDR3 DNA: TGCGCCAGCAGGCCGGAGGGCCTACTCAATGTCATTCAGTACTTC
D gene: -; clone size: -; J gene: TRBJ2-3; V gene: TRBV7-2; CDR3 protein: CASSSDPSDTQYF; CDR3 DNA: TGTGCCAGCAGCTCCGACCCCTCAGATACGCAGTATTTT
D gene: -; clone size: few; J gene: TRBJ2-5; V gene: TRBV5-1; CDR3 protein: CASSEARGGQETQYF; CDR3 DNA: TGCGCCAGCAGCGAGGCCAGGGGTGGGCAAGAGACCCAGTACTTC
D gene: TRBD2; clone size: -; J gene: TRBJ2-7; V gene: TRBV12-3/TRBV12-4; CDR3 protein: CASRISAGGYEQYF; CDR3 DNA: TGTGCCAGCAGAATAAGTGCGGGGGGATACGAGCAGTACTTC
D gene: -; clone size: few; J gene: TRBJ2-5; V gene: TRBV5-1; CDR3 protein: CASSLGSAHQETQYF; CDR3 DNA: TGCGCCAGCAGCTTGGGATCGGCACACCAAGAGACCCAGTACTTC
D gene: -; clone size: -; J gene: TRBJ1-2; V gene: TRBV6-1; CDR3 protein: CASSELWMIYGYTF; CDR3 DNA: TGTGCCAGCAGTGAATTGTGGATGATCTATGGCTACACCTTC
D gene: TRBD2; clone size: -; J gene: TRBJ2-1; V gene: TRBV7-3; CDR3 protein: CASSLLGGSHYNEQFF; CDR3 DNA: TGTGCCAGCAGCTTACTCGGCGGGAGCCACTACAATGAGCAGTTCTTC
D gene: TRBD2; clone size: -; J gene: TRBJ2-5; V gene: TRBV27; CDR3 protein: CASSPRTSLWQETQYF; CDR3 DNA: TGTGCCAGCTCGCCCCGGACTAGCCTGTGGCAAGAGACCCAGTACTTC
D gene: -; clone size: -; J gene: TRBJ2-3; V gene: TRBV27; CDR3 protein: CASSLSNRMGGTDTQYF; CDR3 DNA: TGTGCCAGCAGTTTATCGAACCGAATGGGAGGCACAGATACGCAGTATTTT
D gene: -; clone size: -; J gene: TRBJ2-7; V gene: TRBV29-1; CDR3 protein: CSARRGQYEQYF; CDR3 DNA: TGCAGCGCCCGGAGGGGGCAATACGAGCAGTACTTC
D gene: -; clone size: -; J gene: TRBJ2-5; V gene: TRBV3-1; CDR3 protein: CASSQEGGSGGQYF; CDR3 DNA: TGTGCCAGCAGCCAAGAAGGAGGTTCCGGGGGCCAGTACTTC
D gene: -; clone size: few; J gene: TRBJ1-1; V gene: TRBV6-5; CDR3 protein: CASVRSGNTEAFF; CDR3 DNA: TGTGCCAGCGTAAGGTCAGGGAACACTGAAGCTTTCTTT
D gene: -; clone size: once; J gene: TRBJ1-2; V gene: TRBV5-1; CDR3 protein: CASSSTGISYDYTF; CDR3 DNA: TGCGCCAGCAGCTCCACCGGGATATCCTATGACTACACCTTC
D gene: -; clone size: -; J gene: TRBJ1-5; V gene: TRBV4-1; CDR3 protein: CANNVIEAANQPQHF; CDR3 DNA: TGCGCCAACAATGTTATAGAGGCAGCTAATCAGCCCCAGCATTTT
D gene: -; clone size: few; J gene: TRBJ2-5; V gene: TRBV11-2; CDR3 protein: CASSLGQTYQETQYF; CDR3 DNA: TGTGCCAGCAGCTTAGGACAAACGTACCAAGAGACCCAGTACTTC
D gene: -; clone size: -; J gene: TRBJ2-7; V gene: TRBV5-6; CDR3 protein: CASSLEGHSNEQYF; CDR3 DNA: TGTGCCAGCAGCTTGGAGGGACATTCCAACGAGCAGTACTTC
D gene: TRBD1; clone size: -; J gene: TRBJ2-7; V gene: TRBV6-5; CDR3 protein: CASSYLGTGGYEQYF; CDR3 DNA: TGTGCCAGCAGTTACCTAGGGACAGGGGGCTACGAGCAGTACTTC
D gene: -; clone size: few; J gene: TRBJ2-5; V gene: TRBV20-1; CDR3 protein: CSARVGGQETQYF; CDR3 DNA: TGCAGTGCTAGAGTTGGGGGTCAAGAGACCCAGTACTTC
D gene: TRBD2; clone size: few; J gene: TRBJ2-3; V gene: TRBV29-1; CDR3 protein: CSSPGLAGTDTQYF; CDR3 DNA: TGCAGCTCGCCGGGACTAGCCGGGACAGATACGCAGTATTTT
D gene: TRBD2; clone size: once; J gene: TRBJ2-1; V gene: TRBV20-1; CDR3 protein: CSARDTSGGSKRFF; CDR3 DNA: TGCAGTGCTAGAGATACTAGCGGGGGGTCAAAGCGGTTCTTC
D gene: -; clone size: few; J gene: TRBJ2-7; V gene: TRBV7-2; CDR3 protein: CASRGAREQYF; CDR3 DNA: TGTGCCAGCAGGGGGGCTCGGGAGCAGTACTTC
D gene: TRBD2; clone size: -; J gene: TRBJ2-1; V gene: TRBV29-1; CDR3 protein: CSVDDGGAQNEQFF; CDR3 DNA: TGCAGCGTTGACGACGGGGGGGCCCAGAATGAGCAGTTCTTC
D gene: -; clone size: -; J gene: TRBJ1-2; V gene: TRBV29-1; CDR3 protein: CSVLMTQPSYGCTF; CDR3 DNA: -
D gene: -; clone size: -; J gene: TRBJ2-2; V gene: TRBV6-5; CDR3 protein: CASSGPGELFF; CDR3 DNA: TGTGCCAGCAGTGGCCCCGGGGAGCTGTTTTTT
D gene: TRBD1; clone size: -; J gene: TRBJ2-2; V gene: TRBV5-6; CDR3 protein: CASSFDRANTGELFF; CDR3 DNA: TGTGCCAGCAGTTTCGACAGGGCGAACACCGGGGAGCTGTTTTTT
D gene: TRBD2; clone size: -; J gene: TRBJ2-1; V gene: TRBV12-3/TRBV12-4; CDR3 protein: CASSLAPSGGPNEQFF; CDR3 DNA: TGTGCCAGCAGTTTAGCGCCGAGCGGGGGCCCCAATGAGCAGTTCTTC
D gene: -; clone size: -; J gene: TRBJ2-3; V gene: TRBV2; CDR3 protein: CASSRILPEGHTDTQYF; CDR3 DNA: TGTGCCAGCAGTAGAATCCTTCCTGAAGGGCACACAGATACGCAGTATTTT
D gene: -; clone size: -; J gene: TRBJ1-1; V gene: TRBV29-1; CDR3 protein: CSARAASEAFF; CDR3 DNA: TGCAGCGCCAGGGCCGCATCCGAAGCTTTCTTT
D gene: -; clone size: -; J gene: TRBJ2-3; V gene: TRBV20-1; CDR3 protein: CSARDGGLDAYTDTQYF; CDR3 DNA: TGCAGTGCTAGAGATGGAGGGCTAGACGCTTACACAGATACGCAGTATTTT
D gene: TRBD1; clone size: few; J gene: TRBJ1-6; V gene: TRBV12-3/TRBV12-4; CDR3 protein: CASSPTGGNSPLHF; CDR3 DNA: TGTGCCAGCAGTCCGACAGGGGGCAATTCACCCCTCCACTTT
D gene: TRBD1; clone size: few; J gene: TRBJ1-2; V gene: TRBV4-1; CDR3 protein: CASRPPGQGSDGYTF; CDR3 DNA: TGCGCCAGCAGACCCCCGGGACAGGGATCGGATGGCTACACCTTC
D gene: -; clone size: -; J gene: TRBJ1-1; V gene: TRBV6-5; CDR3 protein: CASTRGGLNTEAFF; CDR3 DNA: TGTGCCAGCACACGGGGTGGGTTGAACACTGAAGCTTTCTTT
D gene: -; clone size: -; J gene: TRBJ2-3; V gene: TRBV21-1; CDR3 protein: CASTLKGGSTDTQYF; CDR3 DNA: TGTGCCAGCACCCTGAAAGGGGGGAGCACAGATACGCAGTATTTT
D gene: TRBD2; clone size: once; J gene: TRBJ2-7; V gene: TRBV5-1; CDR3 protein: CASSRGTSGYEQYF; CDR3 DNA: TGCGCCAGCAGCCGAGGGACTAGCGGCTACGAGCAGTACTTC
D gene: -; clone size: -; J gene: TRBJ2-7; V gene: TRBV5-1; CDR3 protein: CASSFTGTPGYEQYF; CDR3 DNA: TGCGCCAGCAGCTTTACCGGGACACCAGGCTACGAGCAGTACTTC
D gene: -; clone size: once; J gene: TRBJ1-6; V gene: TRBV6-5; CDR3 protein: CASSYRPDDSPLHF; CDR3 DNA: TGTGCCAGCAGTTACCGCCCGGACGATTCACCCCTCCACTTT
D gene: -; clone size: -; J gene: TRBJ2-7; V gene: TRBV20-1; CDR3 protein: CSASASGQFSYEQYF; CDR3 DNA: TGCAGTGCTAGTGCCTCCGGACAGTTCTCCTACGAGCAGTACTTC
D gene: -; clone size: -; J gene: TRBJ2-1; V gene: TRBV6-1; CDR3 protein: CASSFPGNLDEQFF; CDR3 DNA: TGTGCCAGCAGTTTTCCAGGGAATCTCGATGAGCAGTTCTTC
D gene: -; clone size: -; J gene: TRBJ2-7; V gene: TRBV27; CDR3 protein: CASSLRGSPYDEQYF; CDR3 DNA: TGTGCCAGCAGTTTGAGGGGGAGTCCGTACGACGAGCAGTACTTC
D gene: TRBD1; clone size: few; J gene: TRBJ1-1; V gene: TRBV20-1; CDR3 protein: CSARVNRGITEAFF; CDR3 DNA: TGCAGTGCTAGAGTTAACAGGGGGATAACTGAAGCTTTCTTT
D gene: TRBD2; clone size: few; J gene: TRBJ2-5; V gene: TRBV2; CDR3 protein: CASTLGTSGYQETQYF; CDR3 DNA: TGTGCCAGCACCCTTGGCACTAGCGGGTACCAAGAGACCCAGTACTTC
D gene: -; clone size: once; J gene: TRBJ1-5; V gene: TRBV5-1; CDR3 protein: CASSLGPPVGNQPQHF; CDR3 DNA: TGCGCCAGCAGCTTGGGACCTCCTGTGGGCAATCAGCCCCAGCATTTT
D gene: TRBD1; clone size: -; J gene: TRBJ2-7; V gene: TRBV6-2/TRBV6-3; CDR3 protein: CASSYLPGTGRGGEQYF; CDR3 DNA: TGTGCCAGCAGCTACCTTCCGGGGACAGGGCGTGGCGGCGAGCAGTACTTC
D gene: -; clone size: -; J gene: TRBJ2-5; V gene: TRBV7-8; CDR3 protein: CASSPPGRNEQYF; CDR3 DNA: TGTGCCAGCAGCCCCCCGGGAAGGAATGAGCAGTACTTC
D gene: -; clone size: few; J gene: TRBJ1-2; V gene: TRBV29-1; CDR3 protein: CSAHSGFGGYTF; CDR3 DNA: TGCAGCGCTCACTCAGGGTTTGGAGGCTACACCTTC